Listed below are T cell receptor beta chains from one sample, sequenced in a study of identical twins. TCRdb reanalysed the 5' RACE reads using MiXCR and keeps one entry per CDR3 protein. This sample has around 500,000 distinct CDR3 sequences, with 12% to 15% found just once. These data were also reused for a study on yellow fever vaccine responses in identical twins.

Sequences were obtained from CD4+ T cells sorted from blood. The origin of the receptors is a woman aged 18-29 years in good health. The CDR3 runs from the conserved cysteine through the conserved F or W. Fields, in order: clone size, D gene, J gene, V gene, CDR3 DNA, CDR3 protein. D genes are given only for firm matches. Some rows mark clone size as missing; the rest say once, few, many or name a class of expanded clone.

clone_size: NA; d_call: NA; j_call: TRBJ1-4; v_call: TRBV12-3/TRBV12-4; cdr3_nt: TGTGCCAGCAGTCCGGAACTTAATGAAAAACTGTTTTTT; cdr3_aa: CASSPELNEKLFF
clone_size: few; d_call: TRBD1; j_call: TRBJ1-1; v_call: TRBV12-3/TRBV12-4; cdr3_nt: TGTGCCAGCAGACGGGACAGGGCTGAAGCTTTCTTT; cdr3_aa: CASRRDRAEAFF
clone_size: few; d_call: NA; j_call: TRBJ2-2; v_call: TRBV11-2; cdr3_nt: TGTGCCAGCAGCTTCCCCTGGGGACTGCCCGCGAACACCGGGGAGCTGTTTTTT; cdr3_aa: CASSFPWGLPANTGELFF
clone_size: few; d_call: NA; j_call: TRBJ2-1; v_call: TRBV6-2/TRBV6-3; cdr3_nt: TGTGCCAGCAGCCGCGGGACACCCTCCTACAATGAGCAGTTCTTC; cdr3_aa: CASSRGTPSYNEQFF
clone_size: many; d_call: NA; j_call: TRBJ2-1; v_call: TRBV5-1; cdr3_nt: TGCGCCAGCAGCCCCGACAGCTCAGGGCAGTTCTTC; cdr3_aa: CASSPDSSGQFF
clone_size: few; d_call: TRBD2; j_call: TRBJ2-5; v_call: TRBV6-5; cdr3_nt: TGTGCCAGCAGTTACTCATCGCTAGCGGGGGACCAAGAGACCCAGTACTTC; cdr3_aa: CASSYSSLAGDQETQYF
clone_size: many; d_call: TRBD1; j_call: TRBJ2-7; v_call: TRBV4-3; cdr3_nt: TGCGCCAGCAGCCAAGAAGCAGGGGGCCACGAGCAGTACTTC; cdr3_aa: CASSQEAGGHEQYF
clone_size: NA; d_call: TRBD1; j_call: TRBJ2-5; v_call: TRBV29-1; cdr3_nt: TGCAGCGTGCCGACGGGACAGATCCAAGAGACCCAGTACTTC; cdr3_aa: CSVPTGQIQETQYF
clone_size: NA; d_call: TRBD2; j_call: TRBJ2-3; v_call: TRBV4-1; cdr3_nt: TGCGCCAGCAGCCAAGATGGCGCTAGCGGGAGTATACCAGATACGCAGTATTTT; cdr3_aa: CASSQDGASGSIPDTQYF
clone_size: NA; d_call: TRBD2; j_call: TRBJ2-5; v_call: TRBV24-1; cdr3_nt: TGTGCCACCAGTGATCCAGGACTAGCGGGGACTGAGACCCAGTACTTC; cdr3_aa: CATSDPGLAGTETQYF
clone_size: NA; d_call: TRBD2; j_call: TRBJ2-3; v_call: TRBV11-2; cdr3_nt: TGTGCCAGCAGGAGACTAGCGGGGGGAAACACAGATACGCAGTATTTT; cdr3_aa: CASRRLAGGNTDTQYF
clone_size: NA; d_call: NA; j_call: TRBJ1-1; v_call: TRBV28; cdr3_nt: TGTGCCAGCAGATCTACAGGCACTGAAGCTTTCTTT; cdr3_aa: CASRSTGTEAFF
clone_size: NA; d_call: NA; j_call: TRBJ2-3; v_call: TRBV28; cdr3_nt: TGTGCCAGCGGAGAGTGGGCCCATACGCAGTATTTT; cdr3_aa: CASGEWAHTQYF
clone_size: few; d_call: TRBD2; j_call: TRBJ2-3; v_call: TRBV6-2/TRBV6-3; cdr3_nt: TGTGCCAGCAGCCGTGGGACTACCCTCGCAGATACGCAGTATTTT; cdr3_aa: CASSRGTTLADTQYF
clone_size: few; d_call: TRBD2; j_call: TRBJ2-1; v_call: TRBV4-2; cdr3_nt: TGTGCCAGCAGCCAAGATATGGCTAGCGGGACCAATGAGCAGTTCTTC; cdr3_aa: CASSQDMASGTNEQFF
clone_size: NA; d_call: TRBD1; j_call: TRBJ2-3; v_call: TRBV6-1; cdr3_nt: TGTGCCAGCAGACCGGGACAGGGGGCAGATACGCAGTATTTT; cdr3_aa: CASRPGQGADTQYF
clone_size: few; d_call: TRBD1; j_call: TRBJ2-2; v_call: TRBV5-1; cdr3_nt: TGCGCCAGCAGCCAGACAGGGAGCACCGGGGAGCTGTTTTTT; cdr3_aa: CASSQTGSTGELFF
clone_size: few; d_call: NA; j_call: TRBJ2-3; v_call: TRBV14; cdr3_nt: TGTGCCAGCAGCCAAGATCAACAGACCACAGATACGCAGTATTTT; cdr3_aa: CASSQDQQTTDTQYF
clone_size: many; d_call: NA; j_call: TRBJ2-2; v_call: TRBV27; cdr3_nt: TGTGCCAGCAGTTGGACAGCCGCGAAGGGGACCGGGGAGCTGTTTTTT; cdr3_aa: CASSWTAAKGTGELFF
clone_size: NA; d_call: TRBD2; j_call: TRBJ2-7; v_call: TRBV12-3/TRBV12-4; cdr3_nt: TGTGCCAGCACGGGGACTAGCGGATTCTACGAGCAGTACTTC; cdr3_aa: CASTGTSGFYEQYF
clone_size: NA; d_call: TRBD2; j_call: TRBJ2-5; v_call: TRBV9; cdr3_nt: TGTGCCAGCAGCGTAGGGGACCGGCTAGCGGGGGGGGAGACCCAGTACTTC; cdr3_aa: CASSVGDRLAGGETQYF
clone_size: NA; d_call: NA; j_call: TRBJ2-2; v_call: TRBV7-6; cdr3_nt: TGTGCCAGCAGCTCCGCACTACGGGGGACCGGGGAGCTGTTTTTT; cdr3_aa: CASSSALRGTGELFF